Below are 29 T cell receptor beta chains sequenced from a single sample in a study of shared clonotypes between healthy human individuals. Naive CD8 cells, CD45RO-negative and positively selected for CCR7, excluded terminally differentiated effector memory CD45RA+ cells. Data came from immunoSEQ multiplex PCR; TCRdb stores just in-frame clones and leaves some out. Seen here are around 2.1 million clones, about 93% observed once, and the top ten hold about 1.8%. Source material: naive CD8+ T cells from PBMCs. These receptors all come from a man aged 18-30 years in good health. Some clones in this sample may be carry-over from other donors' samples.

The chain is built from TRBV28 and TRBJ1-5; TRBD1 matches 7 bases. The V gene end was trimmed by 5 bases and the J gene end by 8 bases; junction bases not matched to a gene: 9. The CDR3 has 14 amino acids. Germline V lookup: CDR1 MDHEN, CDR2 SYDVKM. The CDR3 DNA follows: TGTGCCAGCAGTACACCCGCGACAGGGAAGCCCCAGCATTTT. Amino acids: CASSTPATGKPQHF.

The chain couples TRBV4-3 to TRBJ1-1; 9 nucleotides agree with TRBD1. V was clipped by 1 base and J by 6 bases; unmatched bases: 0. Germline assignment: CDR1 LGHNA and CDR2 YSLEER. The CDR3 is made up of 13 amino acids. The CDR3 reads CASSQGTGAEAFF. The CDR3 DNA reads TGCGCCAGCAGCCAAGGGACAGGGGCTGAAGCTTTCTTT.

The chain's CDR3 is CASRDGLGNTIYF. The DNA of the CDR3 is TGTGCCAGCAGGGATGGACTGGGAAACACCATATATTTT. The rearrangement uses TRBV7-9 and TRBJ1-3; D not certain. CDR3 length: 13 residues. Germline assignment: CDR1 SEHNR and CDR2 FQNEAQ (reference sequence). V was trimmed by 6 bases and J by 4 bases, leaving 10 bases between them.

The CDR3 loop is CASSVEGDWSSYEQYF. CDR3 bases: TGTGCCAGCAGCGTAGAGGGGGATTGGAGCTCCTACGAGCAGTACTTC. The chain couples TRBV9 to TRBJ2-7; D possibly corresponds to TRBD1 (6 bases). Germline CDR1 SGDLS, CDR2 YYNGEE. The CDR3 sequence is 16 residues long. Trimming took off 0 bases at V and 0 bases at J, with 13 bases between the two ends.

The chain employs TRBV27 and TRBJ2-7; 10 nucleotides line up with TRBD2. The V gene's germline CDR1 is MNHEY and CDR2 SMNVEV (reference sequence). The ends lost 0 bases at V and 7 bases at J; junction bases unmatched: 6. The CDR3 spans 15 residues. CDR3 residues: CASSLSAGGPGEQYF. Written as DNA, the CDR3 is TGTGCCAGCAGTTTATCAGCGGGAGGGCCAGGAGAGCAGTACTTC.

The chain has TRBV28 and TRBJ1-2; D not resolved. V gave up 7 bases and J gave up 8 bases, with 20 bases separating them. Germline CDR1 MDHEN, CDR2 SYDVKM. This CDR3 region has 14 residues. As DNA, the CDR3 is TGTGCCAGCACTACCAGGTGGCAGAGTCGCGGCTACACCTTC. Protein: CASTTRWQSRGYTF.

This chain uses TRBV4-3 with TRBJ2-1; D possibly matches TRBD1 or TRBD2 (6 bases each). The CDR3 has 15 amino acids. Germline V gene sequence: CDR1 LGHNA, CDR2 YSLEER. V was cut by 0 bases and J by 8 bases, with 14 bases left in between. In DNA, the CDR3 is TGCGCCAGCAGCCAAGATGGAGGGGGACGGGATGAGCAGTTCTTC. It codes for CASSQDGGGRDEQFF.

CDR3 nucleotides: TGTGCCAGCAGCTACCAGACGGGGGGAATTGGTACCCAGTACTTC. Encoded protein: CASSYQTGGIGTQYF. The chain links TRBV5-4 to TRBJ2-5; 7 bases are shared with TRBD2. Germline V gene data show CDR1 as SGHNT and CDR2 as YYREEE (reference sequence). The CDR3 runs to 15 residues. V shed 3 bases and J 8 bases; nucleotides not matched to a gene: 13. The whole variable domain, filled in from reference TRBV5-4 and TRBJ2-5, reads ETGVTQSPTHLIKTRGQQVTLRCSSQSGHNTVSWYQQALGQGPQFIFQYYREEENGRGNFPPRFSGLQFPNYSSELNVNALELDDSALYLCASSYQTGGIGTQYFGPGTRLLVL.

In DNA, the CDR3 is TGTGCCAGCAGCTTATTAGAGCGCGAGTACTACGAGCAGTACTTC. Its protein product is CASSLLEREYYEQYF. The chain uses TRBV11-2 and TRBJ2-7; D remains unclear. The CDR3 consists of 15 residues. The V gene lost 2 bases and the J gene lost 3 bases, with 14 bases spanning the gap. Germline V gives CDR1 SGHAT, CDR2 FQNNGV.

This clone was picked up a small number of times. This rearrangement joins TRBV25-1 to TRBJ1-2, with D possibly being TRBD1 (5 bases). Trimming took off 2 bases at V and 3 bases at J, with 10 bases between the two ends. CDR3 length: 14 amino acids. Germline CDR1 and CDR2: MGHDK and SYGVNS. The CDR3, as DNA: TGTGCCAGCAGTGAAGACAGACAGCACTATGGCTACACCTTC. Amino acids: CASSEDRQHYGYTF.

The DNA of the CDR3 is TGTGCCAGCAGCTGGGGGGTGCAGAAACTGTTTTTT. It specifies CASSWGVQKLFF. The chain recombines TRBV7-9 with TRBJ1-4; D may be TRBD1 (5 bases). Germline CDR1 and CDR2: SEHNR and FQNEAQ (reference sequence). Trimming removed 4 bases at V and 11 bases at J, with 11 bases between. This CDR3 contains 12 residues.

The J gene is TRBJ2-7, the V gene TRBV10-3; TRBD1 is a possible D gene (5 bases). Germline V gene data show CDR1 as ENHRY and CDR2 as SYGVKD. The germline V and J ends were trimmed by 6 bases and 11 bases, with 26 bases remaining between them. The CDR3 consists of 15 residues. The CDR3 loop is CAIRAATEYTKWEYF. CDR3 nucleotide sequence: TGTGCCATCAGGGCCGCGACAGAGTATACAAAGTGGGAGTACTTC.

V usage is TRBV11-2 and J usage is TRBJ1-1; 7 nucleotides line up with TRBD1. Germline-derived CDR1 and CDR2 are SGHAT and FQNNGV. Losses at the gene ends were 5 bases for V and 11 bases for J; bases not matched to a gene: 8. The CDR3 contains 12 residues. CDR3 protein: CASSLGGSGAFF. CDR3 DNA: TGTGCCAGCAGCCTAGGGGGCAGTGGGGCTTTCTTT.

This chain connects TRBV13 to TRBJ2-7; 9 bases align to TRBD2. The CDR3 length is 19 residues. The V and J ends lost 4 bases and 0 bases, in that order; junction bases with no gene match: 16. Germline lookup yields CDR1 PRHDT and CDR2 FYEKMQ (reference sequence). The CDR3 sequence is CASSSSPGTTSGYSYEQYF. CDR3 nucleotides: TGTGCCAGCAGCTCCTCCCCCGGTACGACTAGCGGATACTCCTACGAGCAGTACTTC.

The chain combines TRBV7-9 with TRBJ2-3, with 13 bases fitting TRBD2. This CDR3 has 16 residues. The germline CDR1 and CDR2 sequences are SEHNR and FQNEAQ (reference sequence). V shed 5 bases and J 2 bases; nucleotides not matched to a gene: 4. The chain's CDR3 is CASSITSGRATDTQYF. The CDR3 DNA reads as TGTGCCAGCAGCATAACTAGCGGGAGGGCCACAGATACGCAGTATTTT.

A note on this clone: Other DNA sequences in the sample encode the same CDR3. The chain couples TRBV27 to TRBJ1-5, with 7 bases that match TRBD1. Germline V lookup: CDR1 MNHEY, CDR2 SMNVEV (reference sequence). The CDR3 spans 13 residues. J lost 3 bases, V lost 9 bases, and 5 bases had no gene match. This CDR3 is CASSDRVNQPQHF. The CDR3 nucleotides read TGTGCCAGTTCCGACAGGGTCAATCAGCCCCAGCATTTT.

In this sample, this clone turned up once. The identical CDR3 is also encoded by other nucleotide sequences in the sample. The rearrangement uses TRBV27 and TRBJ1-5; the D gene is possibly TRBD1 (5 bases). V was clipped by 2 bases and J by 4 bases, with 9 bases between them. This CDR3 contains 14 residues. Germline V lookup: CDR1 MNHEY, CDR2 SMNVEV (reference sequence). CDR3 DNA sequence: TGTGCCAGCAGTTTAATCGGGGGGAATCAGCCCCAGCATTTT. It yields the protein CASSLIGGNQPQHF.

J is TRBJ2-5 and V is TRBV4-1; D remains unclear. The DNA end is more similar to TRBJ2-7, so the J call may be wrong. The CDR3 is made up of 15 amino acids. Germline V gene sequence: CDR1 MGHRA, CDR2 YSYEKL. The CDR3 DNA sequence: TGCGCCAGCAGCCTAGCCGAGCTTCCGATCTACGAGCAGTACTTC. Protein: CASSLAELPIYEQYF.

This clone appeared once. V and J are TRBV5-1 and TRBJ1-2, with no clear D. The CDR3 sequence is 15 residues long. Trimming stripped 0 bases from V and 8 bases from J, with 17 bases between. Germline V gene lookup returns CDR1 SGHRS and CDR2 YFSETQ. The CDR3 spells CASSLDIDTSYGYTF. The CDR3 nucleotides read TGCGCCAGCAGCTTGGATATCGACACCTCCTACGGCTACACCTTC.

The chain is built from TRBV6-5 and TRBJ2-5, with a weak D call TRBD2 (5 bases). There are 14 residues in the CDR3. V lost 3 bases, J lost 3 bases, and 11 bases lay in between. The germline CDR1 and CDR2 sequences are MNHEY and SVGAGI. Written as DNA, the CDR3 is TGTGCCAGCAGTTATGTGCGGGCTAAAGAGACCCAGTACTTC. Protein product: CASSYVRAKETQYF.

CDR3 bases: TGTGCCAGCAGTTCCTCGACAGGGGGCAACAATCAGCCCCAGCATTTT. This gives the protein CASSSSTGGNNQPQHF. The rearrangement uses TRBV28 and TRBJ1-5, with 10 bases that match TRBD1. The germline V gene has CDR1 MDHEN and CDR2 SYDVKM. The CDR3 is made up of 16 amino acids. The junction had 6 bases not matched to a gene; V was cut back by 4 bases and J by 3 bases.

The gene calls are TRBV5-6 and TRBJ1-1; no reliable D call. Trimming removed 4 bases from V and 5 bases from J, with 18 bases in between. Germline V gene sequence: CDR1 SGHDT, CDR2 YYEEEE. This CDR3 is 15 amino acids long. The CDR3 region has the DNA TGTGCCAGCAGCGTGCTTGACTTCGGAGGAACTGAAGCTTTCTTT. Its protein product is CASSVLDFGGTEAFF. The full variable domain, completed using reference TRBV5-6 and TRBJ1-1, is DAGVTQSPTHLIKTRGQQVTLRCSPKSGHDTVSWYQQALGQGPQFIFQYYEEEERQRGNFPDRFSGHQFPNYSSELNVNALLLGDSALYLCASSVLDFGGTEAFFGQGTRLTVV.

The V gene is TRBV6-1, the J gene TRBJ2-7, with D tentatively TRBD1 (6 bases). V was pared by 1 base and J by 3 bases, with 19 bases between. There are 17 residues in the CDR3. Looked up from germline, CDR1 is MNHNS and CDR2 is SASEGT. The CDR3 DNA is TGTGCCAGCAGTGAAGGTCAGGGGTGGGAGATGGTCTACGAGCAGTACTTC. As protein: CASSEGQGWEMVYEQYF.

V is TRBV19 and J is TRBJ1-1; D uncertain. This CDR3 is 15 amino acids long. Per germline, CDR1 LNHDA and CDR2 SQIVND (reference sequence). V was cut by 0 bases and J by 0 bases, with 8 bases left in between. The chain's CDR3 is CASSIDSLLNTEAFF. DNA of the CDR3: TGTGCCAGTAGTATAGATTCACTCCTGAACACTGAAGCTTTCTTT.

The chain has TRBV5-1 and TRBJ2-7; tentative D call: TRBD1 (5 bases). V lost 0 bases and J lost 0, with 10 bases in between. This CDR3 has 15 residues. Germline V gives CDR1 SGHRS, CDR2 YFSETQ. The CDR3 loop reads CASSLARDSSYEQYF. Written as DNA, the CDR3 is TGCGCCAGCAGCTTGGCCAGAGACAGCTCCTACGAGCAGTACTTC.

V is TRBV7-9 and J is TRBJ2-3, with TRBD1 as a possible D gene (6 bases). The CDR3 length is 15 residues. Germline CDR1 SEHNR, CDR2 FQNEAQ (reference sequence). V was trimmed by 5 bases and J by 2 bases, leaving 14 bases between them. The CDR3 sequence: CASSRTAGATDTQYF. The DNA for the CDR3 is TGTGCCAGCAGCAGGACGGCAGGGGCCACAGATACGCAGTATTTT.

The chain links TRBV28 to TRBJ2-7; 7 bases align to TRBD2. Germline V gives CDR1 MDHEN, CDR2 SYDVKM. With V trimmed by 3 bases and J by 3 bases, 2 bases remained unmatched. CDR3 size: 13 residues. This chain's CDR3 is CASSLGEGYEQYF. CDR3 nucleotides: TGTGCCAGCAGTTTGGGGGAGGGCTACGAGCAGTACTTC.

The gene calls are TRBV6-4 and TRBJ2-1, with TRBD2 matching 9 bases. V shed 6 bases and J 1 base; nucleotides not matched to a gene: 4. CDR3 length: 15 amino acids. Germline values: CDR1 MRHNA, CDR2 SNTAGT. The CDR3 loop is CASSPLAGSYNEQFF. CDR3 nucleotide sequence: TGTGCCAGCAGCCCGCTAGCGGGGTCCTACAATGAGCAGTTCTTC.

The chain has TRBV6-5 and TRBJ2-5; 7 bases line up with TRBD2. The CDR3 consists of 16 residues. V shed 2 bases, J shed 2 bases, and the junction held 8 bases outside the gene matches. CDR1 is MNHEY and CDR2 is SVGAGI in the germline V gene. The CDR3 here is CASSYTQRDIQETQYF. DNA of the CDR3: TGTGCCAGCAGTTACACCCAGCGGGATATACAAGAGACCCAGTACTTC.